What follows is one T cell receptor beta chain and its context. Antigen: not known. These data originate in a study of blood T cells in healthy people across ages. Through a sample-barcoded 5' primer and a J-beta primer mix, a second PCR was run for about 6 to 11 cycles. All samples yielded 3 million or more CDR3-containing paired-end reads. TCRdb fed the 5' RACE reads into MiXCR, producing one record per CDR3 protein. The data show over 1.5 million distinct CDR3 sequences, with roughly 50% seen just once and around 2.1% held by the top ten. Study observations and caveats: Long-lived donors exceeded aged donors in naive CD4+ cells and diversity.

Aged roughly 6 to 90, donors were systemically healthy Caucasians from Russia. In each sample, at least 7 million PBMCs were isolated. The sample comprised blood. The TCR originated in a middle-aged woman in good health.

This CDR3 reads CASSPQGKNIQYF. CDR3 in DNA: TGTGCCAGCAGTCCACAGGGGAAGAACATTCAGTACTTC. J is TRBJ2-4 and V is TRBV27; 7 positions match TRBD1. The length of the CDR3 is 13 residues. CDR1 and CDR2 from the germline V gene are MNHEY and SMNVEV (reference sequence). Trimming removed 5 bases from V and 7 bases from J; junction bases left unmatched: 5.